The T cell receptor beta chain described here comes from a study of T cells in Graves' hyperthyroidism and ophthalmopathy. The CDR3 is 15 residues long. Germline CDR1 reads PRHDT; CDR2 reads FYEKMQ (reference sequence). V lost 5 bases and J 4 bases, leaving 17 bases between the germline ends. This clonotype came up many times. The CDR3 regions of TCR beta were amplified from RNA transcripts. HTBI primers were employed in a first-round RT-PCR of the TCR CDR3. One entry per CDR3 protein results from TCRdb running MiXCR on the multiplex PCR reads. Of about 600,000 distinct CDR3 sequences detected, roughly 15% appear once; the ten largest clones hold approximately 3.5%.

The origin of this receptor is a woman between 35 and 50 years old with Graves' ophthalmopathy. Sample: blood. The chain couples TRBV13 to TRBJ1-2, with D possibly TRBD1 on 5 matching bases. Here the CDR3 reads CASSLPEGISYGYTF. The CDR3 DNA reads as TGTGCCAGCAGCCTCCCGGAGGGGATTTCCTATGGCTACACCTTC.